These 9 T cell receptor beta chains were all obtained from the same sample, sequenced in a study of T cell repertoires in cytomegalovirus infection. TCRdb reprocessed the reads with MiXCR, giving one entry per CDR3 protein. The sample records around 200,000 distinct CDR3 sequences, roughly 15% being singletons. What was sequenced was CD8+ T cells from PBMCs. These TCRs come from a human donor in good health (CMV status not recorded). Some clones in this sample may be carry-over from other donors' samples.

The CDR3 is CASSYLVPGDEQYF. CDR3 nucleotides: TGTGCCAGCAGTTACTTGGTTCCAGGGGACGAGCAGTACTTC. The rearrangement links TRBV6-2 or TRBV6-3 to TRBJ2-7, with a weak D call TRBD1 (6 bases). The CDR3 loop spans 14 amino acids. The germline gives CDR1 MNHEY, CDR2 SVGEGT. The V gene lost 1 base and the J gene lost 5 bases, with 12 bases spanning the gap.

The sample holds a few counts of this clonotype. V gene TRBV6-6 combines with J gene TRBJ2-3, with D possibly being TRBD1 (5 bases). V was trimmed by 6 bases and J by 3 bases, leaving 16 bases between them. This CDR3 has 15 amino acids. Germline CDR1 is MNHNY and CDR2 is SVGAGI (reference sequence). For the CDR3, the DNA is TGTGCCAGCAGCCCTGACAGTCGTATTACAGATACGCAGTATTTT. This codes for CASSPDSRITDTQYF.

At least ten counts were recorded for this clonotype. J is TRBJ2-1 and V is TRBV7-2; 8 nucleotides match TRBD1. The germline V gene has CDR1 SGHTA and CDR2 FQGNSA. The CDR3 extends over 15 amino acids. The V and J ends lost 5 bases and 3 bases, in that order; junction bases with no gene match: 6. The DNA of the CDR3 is TGTGCCAGCAGCAACCGACAGGGGCTCTACAATGAGCAGTTCTTC. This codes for CASSNRQGLYNEQFF.

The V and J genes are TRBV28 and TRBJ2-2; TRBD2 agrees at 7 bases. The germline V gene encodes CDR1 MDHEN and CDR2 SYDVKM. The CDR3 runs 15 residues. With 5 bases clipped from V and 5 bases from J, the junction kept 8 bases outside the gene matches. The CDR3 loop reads CASSDRDYSTGELFF. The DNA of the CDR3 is TGTGCCAGCAGTGACCGGGACTACAGTACCGGGGAGCTGTTTTTT. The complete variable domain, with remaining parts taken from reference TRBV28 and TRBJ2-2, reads DVKVTQSSRYLVKRTGEKVFLECVQDMDHENMFWYRQDPGLGLRLIYFSYDVKMKEKGDIPEGYSVSREKKERFSLILESASTNQTSMYLCASSDRDYSTGELFFGEGSRLTVL.

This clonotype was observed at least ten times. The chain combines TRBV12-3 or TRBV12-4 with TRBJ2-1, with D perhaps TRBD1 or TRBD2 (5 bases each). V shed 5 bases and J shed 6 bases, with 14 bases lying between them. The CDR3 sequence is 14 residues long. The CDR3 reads CASSPGYGTNEQFF. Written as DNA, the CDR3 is TGTGCCAGCAGTCCTGGGTACGGGACCAATGAGCAGTTCTTC.

CDR3 amino acids: CASSLLGTEAFF. CDR3 DNA sequence: TGTGCCAGCAGCTTACTGGGTACTGAAGCTTTCTTT. The chain employs TRBV7-2 and TRBJ1-1; no firm D call. This CDR3 has 12 amino acids. Trimming stripped 2 bases from V and 5 bases from J, with 6 bases between. Germline CDR1 reads SGHTA; CDR2 reads FQGNSA. Drawing the rest from reference TRBV7-2 and TRBJ1-1, the complete variable domain is GAGVSQSPSNKVTEKGKDVELRCDPISGHTALYWYRQSLGQGLEFLIYFQGNSAPDKSGLPSDRFSAERTGGSVSTLTIQRTQQEDSAVYLCASSLLGTEAFFGQGTRLTVV.

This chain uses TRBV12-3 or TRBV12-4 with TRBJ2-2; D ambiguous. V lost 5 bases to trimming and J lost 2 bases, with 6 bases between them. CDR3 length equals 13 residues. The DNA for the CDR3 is TGTGCCAGCAGTCATACCAACACCGGGGAGCTGTTTTTT. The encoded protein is CASSHTNTGELFF.

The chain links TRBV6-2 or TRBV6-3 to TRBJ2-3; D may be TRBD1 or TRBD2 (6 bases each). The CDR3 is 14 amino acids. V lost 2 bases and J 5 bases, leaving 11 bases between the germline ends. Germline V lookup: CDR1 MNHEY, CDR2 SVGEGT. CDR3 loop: CASSYVGGVDTQYF. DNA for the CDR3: TGTGCCAGCAGTTACGTGGGGGGCGTAGATACGCAGTATTTT.

The CDR3 sequence is CASSISWAGELFF. DNA of the CDR3: TGTGCCAGCAGCATATCCTGGGCCGGGGAGCTGTTTTTT. The chain recombines TRBV7-9 with TRBJ2-2; D is unclear. The CDR3 sequence is 13 residues long. The germline V gene has CDR1 SEHNR and CDR2 FQNEAQ (reference sequence). Deletions cut 5 bases from V and 6 bases from J, with 10 bases between.